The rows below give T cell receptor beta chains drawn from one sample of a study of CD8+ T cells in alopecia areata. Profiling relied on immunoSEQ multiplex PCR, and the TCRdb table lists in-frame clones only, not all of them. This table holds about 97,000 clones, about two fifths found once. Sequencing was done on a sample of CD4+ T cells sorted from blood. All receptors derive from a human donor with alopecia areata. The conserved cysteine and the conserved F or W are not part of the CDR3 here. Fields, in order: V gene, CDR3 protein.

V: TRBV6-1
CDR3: ASTDQFNQPQH

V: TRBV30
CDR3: AWIQANSYNEQF

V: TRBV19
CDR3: ASSPRAPTAYGYT

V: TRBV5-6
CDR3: ASSQVTGFTGELF

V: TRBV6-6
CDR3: ASSYAGKRTDTQY

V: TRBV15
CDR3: ATNRGGQETQY

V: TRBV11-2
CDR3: ASSPRTSTGVQETQY

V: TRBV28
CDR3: ASSSILPTPGRGADTAKNIQY

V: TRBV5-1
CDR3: ASSFLDANQETQY

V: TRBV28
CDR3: ASSFRLVWSTDTQY

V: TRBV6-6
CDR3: ASRLGQPYEQY

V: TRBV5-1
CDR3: ASSRDTEETQY

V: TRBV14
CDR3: ASSPTGRGNTGELF

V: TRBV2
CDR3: ASSDWDRGTEAF

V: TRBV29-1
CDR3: SVTETNTGELF

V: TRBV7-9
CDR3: ASSLGGTSGYQETQY

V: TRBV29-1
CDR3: SVGASTGLETQY

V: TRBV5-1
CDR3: ASSPEVNTDTQY

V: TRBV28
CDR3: ASSLWGEGALAKNIQY

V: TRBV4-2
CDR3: ASSQDVVAGGRETQY

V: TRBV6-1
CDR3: ASSLAGDQPQH

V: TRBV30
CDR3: AWSLTGSYNEQF

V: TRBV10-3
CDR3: AISASGAGGEQY

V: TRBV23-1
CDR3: ASNAAEGNTGELF

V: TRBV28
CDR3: ASRPTVDRATQY

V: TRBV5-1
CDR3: ASSLDGGGYEQY

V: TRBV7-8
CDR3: ASSLATDPSYNEQF

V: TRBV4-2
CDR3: ASSQDRTNNEQF

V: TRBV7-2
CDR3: ASSPAGETQY

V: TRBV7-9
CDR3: ASSPPQGLYEQY

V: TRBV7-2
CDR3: ASSLEGGYNEQF

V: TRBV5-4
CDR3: ASSLVGTENTGELF

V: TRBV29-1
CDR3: SVERFSTGGGEQY

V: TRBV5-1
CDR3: ASSSQGSGTEAF

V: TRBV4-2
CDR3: ASSQEPALNTEAF

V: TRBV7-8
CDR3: ASSLRAGGPYEQY

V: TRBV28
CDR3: ASRDVNNNEQF

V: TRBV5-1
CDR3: ASSQTGHPGETQY

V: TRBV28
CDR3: ASSTVGGANVLT

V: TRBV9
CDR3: ASSVAVGLDTQY

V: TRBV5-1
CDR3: ASSLQRGEQY

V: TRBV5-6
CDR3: ASSLAGISYNEQF

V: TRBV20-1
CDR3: SEEFVETQY

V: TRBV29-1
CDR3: SVVWTAEAEAF